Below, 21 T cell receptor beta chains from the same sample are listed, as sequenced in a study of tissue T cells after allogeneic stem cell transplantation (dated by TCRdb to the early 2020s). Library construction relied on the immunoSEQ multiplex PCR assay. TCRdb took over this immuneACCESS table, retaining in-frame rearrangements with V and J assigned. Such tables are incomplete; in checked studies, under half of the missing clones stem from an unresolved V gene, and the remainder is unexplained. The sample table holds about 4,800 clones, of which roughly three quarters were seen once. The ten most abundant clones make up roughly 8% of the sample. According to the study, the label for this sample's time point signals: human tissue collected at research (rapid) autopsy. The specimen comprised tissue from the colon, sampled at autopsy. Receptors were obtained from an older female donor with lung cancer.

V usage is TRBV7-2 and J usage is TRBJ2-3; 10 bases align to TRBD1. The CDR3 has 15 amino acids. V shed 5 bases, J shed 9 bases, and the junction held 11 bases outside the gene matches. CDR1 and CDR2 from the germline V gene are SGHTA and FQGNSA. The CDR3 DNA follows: TGTGCCAGCAGCCTAGGGGCCGGGACAGGGGCAACGCAGTATTTT. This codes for CASSLGAGTGATQYF.

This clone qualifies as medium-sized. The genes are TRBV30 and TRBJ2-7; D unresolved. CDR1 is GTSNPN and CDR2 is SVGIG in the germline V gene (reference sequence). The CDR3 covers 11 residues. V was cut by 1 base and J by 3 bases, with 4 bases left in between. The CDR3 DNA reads TGTGCCTGGAGTGGGCGCTACGAGCAGTACTTC. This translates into CAWSGRYEQYF.

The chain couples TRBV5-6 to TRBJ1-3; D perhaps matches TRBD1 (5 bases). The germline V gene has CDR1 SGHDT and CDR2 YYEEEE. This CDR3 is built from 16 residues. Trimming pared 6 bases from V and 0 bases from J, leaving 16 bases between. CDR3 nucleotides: TGTGCCAGCACCATAGGCCAGGGATTCTCTGGAAACACCATATATTTT. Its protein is CASTIGQGFSGNTIYF.

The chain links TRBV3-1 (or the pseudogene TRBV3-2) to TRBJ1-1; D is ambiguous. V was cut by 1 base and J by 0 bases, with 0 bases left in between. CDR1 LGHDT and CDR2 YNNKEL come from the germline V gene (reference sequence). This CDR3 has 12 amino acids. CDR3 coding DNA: TGTGCCAGCAGCCAAGTGAACACTGAAGCTTTCTTT. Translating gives CASSQVNTEAFF.

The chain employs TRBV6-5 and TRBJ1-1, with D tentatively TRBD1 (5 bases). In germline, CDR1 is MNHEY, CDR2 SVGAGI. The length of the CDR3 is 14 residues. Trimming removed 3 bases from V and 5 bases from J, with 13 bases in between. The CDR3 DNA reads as TGTGCCAGCAGTTATAGACCAGGGATGACTGAAGCTTTCTTT. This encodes CASSYRPGMTEAFF.

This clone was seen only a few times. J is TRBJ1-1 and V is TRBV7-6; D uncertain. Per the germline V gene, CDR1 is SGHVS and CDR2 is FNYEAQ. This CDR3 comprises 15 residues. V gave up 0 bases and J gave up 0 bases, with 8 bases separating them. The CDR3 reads CASSLARGVNTEAFF. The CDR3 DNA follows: TGTGCCAGCAGCTTAGCGCGGGGAGTGAACACTGAAGCTTTCTTT.

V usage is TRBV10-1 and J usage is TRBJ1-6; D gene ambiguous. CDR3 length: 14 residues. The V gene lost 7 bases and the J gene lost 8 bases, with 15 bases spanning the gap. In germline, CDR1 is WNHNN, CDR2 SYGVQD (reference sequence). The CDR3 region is CASTVGKPDSPLHF. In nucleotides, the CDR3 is TGCGCCAGCACTGTGGGCAAACCGGATTCACCCCTCCACTTT.

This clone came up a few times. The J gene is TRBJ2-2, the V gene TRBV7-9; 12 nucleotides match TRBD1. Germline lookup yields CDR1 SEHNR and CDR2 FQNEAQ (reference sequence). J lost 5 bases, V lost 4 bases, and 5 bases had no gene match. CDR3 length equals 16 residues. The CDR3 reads CASSSRDRGLTGELFF. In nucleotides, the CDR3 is TGTGCCAGCAGCTCCCGGGACAGGGGGCTTACCGGGGAGCTGTTTTTT.

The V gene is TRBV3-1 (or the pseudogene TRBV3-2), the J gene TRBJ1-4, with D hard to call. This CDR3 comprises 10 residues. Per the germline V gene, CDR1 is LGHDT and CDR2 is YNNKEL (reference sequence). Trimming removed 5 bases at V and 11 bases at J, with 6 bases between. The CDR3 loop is CASSGSKLFF. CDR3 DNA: TGTGCCAGCAGCGGCAGTAAACTGTTTTTT.

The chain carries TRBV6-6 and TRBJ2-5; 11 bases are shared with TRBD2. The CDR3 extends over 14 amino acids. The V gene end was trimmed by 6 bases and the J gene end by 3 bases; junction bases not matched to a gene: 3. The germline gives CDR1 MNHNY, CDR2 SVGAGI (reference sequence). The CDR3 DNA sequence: TGTGCCAGCAGCTTGGGACTAGCGGAAGAGACCCAGTACTTC. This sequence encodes CASSLGLAEETQYF.

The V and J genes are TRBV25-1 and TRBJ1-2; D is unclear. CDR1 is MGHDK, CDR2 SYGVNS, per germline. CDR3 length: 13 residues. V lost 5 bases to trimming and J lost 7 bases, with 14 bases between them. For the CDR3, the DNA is TGTGCCAGCAGTCCCGGTGGATTGGGTGGCTACACCTTC. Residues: CASSPGGLGGYTF.

CDR3 amino acids: CSASRYTEAFF. The CDR3 nucleotides read TGCAGTGCTAGCAGGTACACTGAAGCTTTCTTT. The chain carries TRBV20-1 and TRBJ1-1; D unclear. Trimming removed 3 bases from V and 3 bases from J, with 5 bases in between. Per the germline V gene, CDR1 is DFQATT and CDR2 is SNEGSKA (reference sequence). CDR3 length: 11 amino acids.

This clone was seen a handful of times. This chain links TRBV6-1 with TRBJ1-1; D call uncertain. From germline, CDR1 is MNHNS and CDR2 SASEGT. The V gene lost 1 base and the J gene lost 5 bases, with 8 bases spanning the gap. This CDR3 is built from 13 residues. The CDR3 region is CASSEVAVTEAFF. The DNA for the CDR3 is TGTGCCAGCAGTGAAGTTGCGGTGACTGAAGCTTTCTTT.

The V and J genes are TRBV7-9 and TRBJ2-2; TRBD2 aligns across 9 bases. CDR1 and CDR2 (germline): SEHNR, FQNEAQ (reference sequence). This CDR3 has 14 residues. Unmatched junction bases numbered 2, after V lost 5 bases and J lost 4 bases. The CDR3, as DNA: TGTGCCAGCAGCCCTAGCGGGACCACCGGGGAGCTGTTTTTT. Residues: CASSPSGTTGELFF.

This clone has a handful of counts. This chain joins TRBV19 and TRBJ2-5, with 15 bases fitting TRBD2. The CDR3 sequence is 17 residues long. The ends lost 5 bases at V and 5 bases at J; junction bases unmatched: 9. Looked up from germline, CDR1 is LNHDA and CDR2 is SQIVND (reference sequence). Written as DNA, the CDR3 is TGTGCCAGTAGTCCTGGACTAGCGGGGGGGCCTCGGGAGACCCAGTACTTC. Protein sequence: CASSPGLAGGPRETQYF.

This CDR3 reads CASSLNPGLAGYLAKNIQYF. The CDR3 DNA follows: TGCGCCAGCAGCTTAAATCCGGGACTAGCGGGATACCTAGCCAAAAACATTCAGTACTTC. V and J are TRBV5-1 and TRBJ2-4; 13 nucleotides line up with TRBD2. This CDR3 spans 20 amino acids. J gave up 0 bases and V 2 bases, and 11 bases lay outside the gene matches. Germline V gene sequence: CDR1 SGHRS, CDR2 YFSETQ.

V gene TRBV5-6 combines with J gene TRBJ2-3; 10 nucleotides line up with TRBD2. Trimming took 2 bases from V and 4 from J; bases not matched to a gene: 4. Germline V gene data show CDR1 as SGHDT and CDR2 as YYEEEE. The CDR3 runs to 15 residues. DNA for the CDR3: TGTGCCAGCAGCTTTCGGCTAGCGGGAGCAGATACGCAGTATTTT. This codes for CASSFRLAGADTQYF.

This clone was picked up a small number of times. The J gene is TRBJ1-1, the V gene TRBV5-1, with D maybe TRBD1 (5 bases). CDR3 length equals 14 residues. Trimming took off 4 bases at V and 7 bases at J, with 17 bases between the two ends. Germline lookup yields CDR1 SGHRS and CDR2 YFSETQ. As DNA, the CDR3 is TGCGCCAGCAGCGCCTGGGGGGGAGAGATTGAAGCTTTCTTT. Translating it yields CASSAWGGEIEAFF. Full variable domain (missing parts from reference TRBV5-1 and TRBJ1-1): KAGVTQTPRYLIKTRGQQVTLSCSPISGHRSVSWYQQTPGQGLQFLFEYFSETQRNKGNFPGRFSGRQFSNSRSEMNVSTLELGDSALYLCASSAWGGEIEAFFGQGTRLTVV.

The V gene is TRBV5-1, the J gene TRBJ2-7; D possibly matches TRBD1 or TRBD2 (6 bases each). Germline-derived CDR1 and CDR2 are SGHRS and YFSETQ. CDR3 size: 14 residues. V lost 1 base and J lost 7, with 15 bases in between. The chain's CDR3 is CASSLSSGAWEQYF. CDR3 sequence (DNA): TGCGCCAGCAGCTTGTCTTCGGGGGCTTGGGAGCAGTACTTC.

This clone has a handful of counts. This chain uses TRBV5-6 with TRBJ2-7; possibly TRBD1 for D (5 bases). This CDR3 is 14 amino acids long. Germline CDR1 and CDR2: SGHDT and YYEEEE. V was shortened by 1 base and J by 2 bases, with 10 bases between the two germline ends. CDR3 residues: CASSLTGYTYEQYF. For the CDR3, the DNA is TGTGCCAGCAGCTTGACAGGATATACCTACGAGCAGTACTTC.

CDR3 sequence: CASSLGLSPVDEQYF. The CDR3 DNA sequence: TGTGCCAGCAGCTTGGGGCTTAGCCCTGTCGACGAGCAGTACTTC. This rearrangement joins TRBV5-4 to TRBJ2-7; D is undetermined. CDR3 length: 15 residues. The V gene's germline CDR1 is SGHNT and CDR2 YYREEE (reference sequence). Trimming stripped 0 bases from V and 5 bases from J, with 15 bases between.